A single T cell receptor (beta chain) is shown here with its context. Its cognate antigen is unknown. Sample-barcoded 5' priming and a J-beta primer mix drove a second PCR of about 6 to 12 cycles. In TCRdb, the 5' RACE reads were re-called with MiXCR into one record per CDR3 protein. The data contain over 950,000 distinct CDR3 sequences, roughly two fifths of them singletons. This CDR3 contains 12 residues. The germline gives CDR1 LNHNV, CDR2 YYDKDF (reference sequence). Trimming removed 5 bases at V and 8 bases at J, with 12 bases between. Total RNA, at least 5.5 micrograms per sample, was extracted from PBMCs. The data were obtained in a study of blood T cells in healthy people across ages. General study results and limits: In older individuals, TCR beta diversity per million T cells was lower, falling roughly linearly with age. Diversity estimates drawn from one million T cells were deemed underestimates. Naive and antigen-experienced cells were not separated, limiting conclusive comparison.

Sequenced input: blood. The TCR was taken from a man aged 18 to 35 in good health. The V and J genes are TRBV15 and TRBJ1-2, with D possibly matching TRBD1 (6 bases). The CDR3 spells CATSGLRGGYTF. In DNA form, the CDR3 reads TGTGCCACCAGCGGACTCAGGGGCGGCTACACCTTC.